These T cell receptor beta chains were read from a single sample in a study of vaccination and CD4 T cells after COVID-19. TCRdb re-derived calls from the PCR reads in MiXCR, one entry per CDR3 protein. This sample yields 20,000 to 30,000 distinct CDR3 sequences, of which 36% are seen a single time; more than 3% belongs to the top ten. These TCRs' antigens remain unknown. Sequencing was performed on CD4+ T cells from blood, cultured in vitro, taken about 7 months after SARS-CoV-2 vaccination. These receptors all come from a human donor who had recovered from COVID-19. Both conserved end residues are part of each CDR3. A D gene is named only where the DNA matches it firmly. The size of a clone is reported for some rows only, either as once, few or many, or as a class for expanded clones.

TGTGCCAGCAGAACAGGGGAAGAGAGCACCGGGGAGCTGTTTTTT,CASRTGEESTGELFF,TRBJ2-2,TRBD1,medium-sized,TRBV28
TGCAGTGCTAGAGATACGAGACAGGGTCCCACCGGGGAGCTGTTTTTT,CSARDTRQGPTGELFF,TRBJ2-2,TRBD1,-,TRBV20-1
TGCGCCAGCAGCCAATACAGGACAGGGGGGAGCTCCTACGAGCAGTACTTC,CASSQYRTGGSSYEQYF,TRBJ2-7,TRBD1,once,TRBV4-1
TGTGCCAGCAGTTTATTTGGGACAGGGGAACCCTACGAGCAGTACTTC,CASSLFGTGEPYEQYF,TRBJ2-7,TRBD1,-,TRBV27
TGCAGTGCTAGTCGGCAGGGTATGGGCACAGATACGCAGTATTTT,CSASRQGMGTDTQYF,TRBJ2-3,-,-,TRBV20-1
TGTGCCAGTAGTATAAGGACTGATACCGAGCAGTACTTC,CASSIRTDTEQYF,TRBJ2-7,-,-,TRBV19
TGTGCCAGCAGTTACGCGGGAGTCTCGCGAGAGCAGTTCTTC,CASSYAGVSREQFF,TRBJ2-1,TRBD2,-,TRBV6-2/TRBV6-3
TGTGCCAGCAGCTTACAGGGAGGTCAGACCCGAGCTTTCTTT,CASSLQGGQTRAFF,TRBJ1-1,-,few,TRBV7-8
TGTGCCAGCCACCCGATCCGGACTAGCGGGAGGGCGTACAATGAGCAGTTCTTC,CASHPIRTSGRAYNEQFF,TRBJ2-1,TRBD2,-,TRBV11-2
TGTGCCAGCAGGAAAAACCCGAGCTCCTATAATTCACCCCTCCACTTT,CASRKNPSSYNSPLHF,TRBJ1-6,-,few,TRBV27
TGCAGCGTCCGACAGGGTCATGAGACCCAGTACTTC,CSVRQGHETQYF,TRBJ2-5,TRBD1,-,TRBV29-1
TGTGCCAGCAGTGACATGTTGAACACTGAAGCTTTCTTT,CASSDMLNTEAFF,TRBJ1-1,-,few,TRBV2
TGTGCCAGCAGTGCCTGGACGGGCAGCTCCTATAATTCACCCCTCCACTTT,CASSAWTGSSYNSPLHF,TRBJ1-6,-,-,TRBV2
TGTGCCAGCAGCGTAACTAGCGGGGACTACAATGAGCAGTTCTTC,CASSVTSGDYNEQFF,TRBJ2-1,TRBD2,-,TRBV6-1
TGTGCCAGCAGTTTTGAGGGAGATACGCAGTATTTT,CASSFEGDTQYF,TRBJ2-3,-,-,TRBV28
TGCAGTGCTAGTAAAGCTAGCGGCGGCACAGATACGCAGTATTTT,CSASKASGGTDTQYF,TRBJ2-3,TRBD2,few,TRBV20-1
TGCAGTCCACTAGCGGGTCGATCCTACGAGCGGTACTTC,CSPLAGRSYERYF,TRBJ2-7,TRBD2,-,TRBV20-1
TGTGCCAGTAGCACGCCAGGGGGCTCCTATAATTCACCCCTCCACTTT,CASSTPGGSYNSPLHF,TRBJ1-6,TRBD1,few,TRBV19
TGTGCCAGCAGTGAATTACTCTCCCTCGCGGGAGATACGCAGTATTTT,CASSELLSLAGDTQYF,TRBJ2-3,-,few,TRBV25-1
TGTGCCAGCAGTGAATTCCCCCTCACGACTAGATACGAGCAGTACTTC,CASSEFPLTTRYEQYF,TRBJ2-7,-,-,TRBV6-1
TGCAGTGCTGGGGACAGGGGGCTGAACACTGAAGCTTTCTTT,CSAGDRGLNTEAFF,TRBJ1-1,TRBD1,-,TRBV20-1
TGTGCCAGCAGGGCGGCGCTAAGGTTGAATGAGCAGTTCTTC,CASRAALRLNEQFF,TRBJ2-1,-,-,TRBV2
TGTGCCAGCAGTTTCAGACTAGGACCTAGCACAGATACGCAGTATTTT,CASSFRLGPSTDTQYF,TRBJ2-3,-,once,TRBV2
TGTGCCAGCAGTTTTCCGGGACAGGGAACCTACGAGCAGTACTTC,CASSFPGQGTYEQYF,TRBJ2-7,TRBD1,few,TRBV6-2/TRBV6-3
TGCGCCAGCAGCCAAAACCACGGGGGGGTGAACCAGCCCCAGCATTTT,CASSQNHGGVNQPQHF,TRBJ1-5,-,once,TRBV4-1
TGTGCCAGCAGCCCGGACAGAACACCCACAGATACGCAGTATTTT,CASSPDRTPTDTQYF,TRBJ2-3,-,-,TRBV7-9
TGTGCCACCAGTGACCGAGTAGCGGGAGCTTACAATGAGCAGTTCTTC,CATSDRVAGAYNEQFF,TRBJ2-1,TRBD2,-,TRBV24-1
TGTGCCATCAGGGGGACAGATTACGAGCAGTACTTC,CAIRGTDYEQYF,TRBJ2-7,TRBD1,-,TRBV10-3
TGTGCCATCAGGGCAGGGTACGTGCAGTACTTC,CAIRAGYVQYF,TRBJ2-7,-,-,TRBV10-3
TGTGCCAGCAGCTTGGTTGGGAATAGCAATCAGCCCCAGCATTTT,CASSLVGNSNQPQHF,TRBJ1-5,-,-,TRBV7-8
TGTGCCAGCAGCCCAACTAGCCTCACCGGGGAGCTGTTTTTT,CASSPTSLTGELFF,TRBJ2-2,-,-,TRBV7-3